The next 9 T cell receptor beta chains were all read from a single sample in a study of T-cell memory formation after mild COVID-19. TCRdb itself ran the 5' RACE reads through MiXCR, one entry per CDR3 protein. The repertoire holds almost 350,000 distinct CDR3 sequences, with 20% to 25% as singletons. The source material was PBMCs or a T cell subset sorted from them (not recorded which). The receptors here all came from a man aged 18 to 30 who had mild COVID-19 (a few samples of this study predate the infection). Cell type and time point are not known.

This sequence joins TRBV7-2 and TRBJ1-5; D remains ambiguous. V was pared by 3 bases and J by 9 bases, with 9 bases between. The germline CDR1 and CDR2 sequences are SGHTA and FQGNSA. CDR3 length: 12 residues. CDR3 nucleotides: TGTGCCAGCAGCTTCCTATCTATGCCCCAGCATTTT. Translating it yields CASSFLSMPQHF.

This chain links TRBV18 with TRBJ2-7, with D unclear. The length of the CDR3 is 14 residues. V gave up 1 base and J gave up 2 bases, with 9 bases separating them. CDR1 and CDR2 from the germline V gene are KGHSH and LQKENI. CDR3 residues: CASSPLNTAYEQYF. The CDR3 region has the DNA TGTGCCAGCTCACCACTCAACACAGCCTACGAGCAGTACTTC.

This clonotype appeared many times. The chain is built from TRBV6-4 and TRBJ1-5, with 7 bases fitting TRBD1. V lost 6 bases and J lost 7; bases outside the gene matches: 12. Per the germline V gene, CDR1 is MRHNA and CDR2 is SNTAGT. CDR3 length equals 15 residues. CDR3 coding DNA: TGTGCCAGCAGCCCCTCAGGGGCAGGGGGGCAGCCCCAGCATTTT. It is translated as CASSPSGAGGQPQHF.

This chain joins TRBV5-1 and TRBJ2-7; 7 bases are a match to TRBD1. Germline V lookup: CDR1 SGHRS, CDR2 YFSETQ. The CDR3 contains 12 residues. V lost 3 bases to trimming and J lost 7 bases; unmatched junction nucleotides: 4. DNA for the CDR3: TGCGCCAGCAGCTCCAGGGGACAGGAGCAGTACTTC. Translation: CASSSRGQEQYF.

This chain uses TRBV9 with TRBJ2-5; 7 nucleotides agree with TRBD2. The germline V gene encodes CDR1 SGDLS and CDR2 YYNGEE. Germline trimming cut 2 bases from V and 2 bases from J; bases unmatched to any gene: 6. There are 15 residues in the CDR3. DNA of the CDR3: TGTGCCAGCAGCGTCATGAGCGGGGCTCAAGAGACCCAGTACTTC. Protein: CASSVMSGAQETQYF. Full variable domain (outside the CDR3, taken from reference TRBV9 and TRBJ2-5): DSGVTQTPKHLITATGQRVTLRCSPRSGDLSVYWYQQSLDQGLQFLIQYYNGEERAKGNILERFSAQQFPDLHSELNLSSLELGDSALYFCASSVMSGAQETQYFGPGTRLLVL.

This clonotype was seen a handful of times. The chain uses TRBV5-4 and TRBJ2-5; no reliable D call. The germline V and J ends were trimmed by 4 bases and 4 bases, with 14 bases remaining between them. The germline V gene has CDR1 SGHNT and CDR2 YYREEE (reference sequence). The CDR3 is 14 residues long. CDR3: CASSAPELVETQYF. The CDR3 region has the DNA TGTGCCAGCAGCGCCCCGGAACTCGTAGAGACCCAGTACTTC.

This clonotype was detected only a few times. This rearrangement joins TRBV7-2 to TRBJ1-5; a weak D match, TRBD1 (5 bases). CDR3 size: 14 residues. Per the germline V gene, CDR1 is SGHTA and CDR2 is FQGNSA. Between the trimmed V and J ends, which lost 10 bases and 0 bases, there was a span of 13 bases. CDR3: CATSGGYSNQPQHF. In nucleotides, the CDR3 is TGTGCCACCTCCGGGGGGTATAGCAATCAGCCCCAGCATTTT.

At least ten counts were recorded for this clonotype. The CDR3 spells CASSLVGSNTGANVLTF. In nucleotides, the CDR3 is TGTGCCAGCAGCTTAGTGGGGAGTAACACTGGGGCCAACGTCCTGACTTTC. The rearrangement links TRBV7-3 to TRBJ2-6; D possibly corresponds to TRBD2 (5 bases). Germline V gene lookup returns CDR1 SGHTA and CDR2 FQGTGA. With 2 bases removed from V and 2 bases from J, the gap between germline ends came to 13 bases. The CDR3 is 17 amino acids.

This clonotype was detected only a few times. V and J are TRBV5-1 and TRBJ1-2, with D uncertain. Germline V gene lookup returns CDR1 SGHRS and CDR2 YFSETQ. This CDR3 has 13 residues. V was clipped by 5 bases and J by 0 bases, with 8 bases between them. CDR3: CASSWGANYGYTF. The DNA for the CDR3 is TGCGCCAGCAGTTGGGGAGCTAACTATGGCTACACCTTC.